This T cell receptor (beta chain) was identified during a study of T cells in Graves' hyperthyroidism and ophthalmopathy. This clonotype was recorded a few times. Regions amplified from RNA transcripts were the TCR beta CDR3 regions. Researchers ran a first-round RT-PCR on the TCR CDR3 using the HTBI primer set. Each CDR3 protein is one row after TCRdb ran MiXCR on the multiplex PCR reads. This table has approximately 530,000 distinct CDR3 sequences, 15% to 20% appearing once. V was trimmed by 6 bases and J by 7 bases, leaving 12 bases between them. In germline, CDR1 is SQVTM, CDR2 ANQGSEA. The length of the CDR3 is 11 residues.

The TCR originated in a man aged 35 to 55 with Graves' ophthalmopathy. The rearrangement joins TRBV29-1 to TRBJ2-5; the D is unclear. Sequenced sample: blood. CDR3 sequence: CSVRVPGTQYF. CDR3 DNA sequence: TGCAGCGTCCGGGTTCCAGGGACCCAGTACTTC.